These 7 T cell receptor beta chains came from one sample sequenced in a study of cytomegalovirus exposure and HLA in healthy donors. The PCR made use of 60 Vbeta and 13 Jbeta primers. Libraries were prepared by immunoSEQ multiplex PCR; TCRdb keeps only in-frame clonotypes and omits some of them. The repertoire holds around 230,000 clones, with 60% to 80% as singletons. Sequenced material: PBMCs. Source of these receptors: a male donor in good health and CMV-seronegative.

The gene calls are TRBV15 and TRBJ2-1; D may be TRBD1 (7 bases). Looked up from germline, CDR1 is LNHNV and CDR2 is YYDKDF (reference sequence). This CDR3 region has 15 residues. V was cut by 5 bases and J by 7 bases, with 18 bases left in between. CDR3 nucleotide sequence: TGTGCCACCAGCCGCAGGGGGGCTAGGGAGAATGAGCAGTTCTTC. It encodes CATSRRGARENEQFF.

CDR3 sequence (DNA): TGTGCCTGGAGGGGGACAGGGTCCTACGAGCAGTACTTC. Protein: CAWRGTGSYEQYF. The V call is TRBV30, the J call TRBJ2-7; 9 bases map to TRBD1. Germline CDR1 reads GTSNPN; CDR2 reads SVGIG (reference sequence). J gave up 1 base and V 3 bases, and 1 base lay outside the gene matches. There are 13 residues in the CDR3.

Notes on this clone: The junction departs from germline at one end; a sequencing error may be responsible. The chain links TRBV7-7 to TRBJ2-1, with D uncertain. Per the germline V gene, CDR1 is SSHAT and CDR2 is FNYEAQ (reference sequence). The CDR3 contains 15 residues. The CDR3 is CASSLGPSPSNEQFF. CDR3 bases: TGTGCTAGCAGCTTAGGTCCGTCCCCTTCCAATGAGCAGTTCTTC.

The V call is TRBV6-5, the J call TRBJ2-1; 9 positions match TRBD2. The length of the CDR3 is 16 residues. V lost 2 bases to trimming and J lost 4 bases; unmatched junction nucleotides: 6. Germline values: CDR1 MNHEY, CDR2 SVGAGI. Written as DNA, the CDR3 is TGTGCCAGCAGTTACGGCGGACTAGCGAGGTACAATGAGCAGTTCTTC. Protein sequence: CASSYGGLARYNEQFF.

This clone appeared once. CDR3 nucleotide sequence: TGTGCCAGCAGCTACAATAGCGGGAGGGCCTCAGATACGCAGTATTTT. Translating gives CASSYNSGRASDTQYF. The chain uses TRBV11-2 and TRBJ2-3; the match to TRBD2 covers 11 bases. The CDR3 has 16 residues. Germline V gene lookup returns CDR1 SGHAT and CDR2 FQNNGV. With V trimmed by 4 bases and J by 4 bases, 7 bases remained unmatched. The full variable domain, rest sourced from reference TRBV11-2 and TRBJ2-3, is EAGVAQSPRYKIIEKRQSVAFWCNPISGHATLYWYQQILGQGPKLLIQFQNNGVVDDSQLPKDRFSAERLKGVDSTLKIQPAKLEDSAVYLCASSYNSGRASDTQYFGPGTRLTVL.

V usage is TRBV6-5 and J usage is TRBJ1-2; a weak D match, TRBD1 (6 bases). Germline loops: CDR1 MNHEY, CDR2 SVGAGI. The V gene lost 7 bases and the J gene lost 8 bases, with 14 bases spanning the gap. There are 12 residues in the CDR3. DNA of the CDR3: TGTGCCAGCAAAAAGGGGGGGCACGGCTACACCTTC. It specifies CASKKGGHGYTF.

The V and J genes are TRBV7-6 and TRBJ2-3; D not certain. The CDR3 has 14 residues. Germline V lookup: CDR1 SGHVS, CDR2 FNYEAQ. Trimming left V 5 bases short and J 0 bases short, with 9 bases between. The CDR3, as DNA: TGTGCCAGCAGCCGTCGGAGTAGCACAGATACGCAGTATTTT. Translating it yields CASSRRSSTDTQYF.